This TCR beta chain derives from a study of blood T cells in healthy people across ages. Study-level results: Older age went with lower TCR beta diversity per million T cells, in a roughly linear way. Donor CMV infection status was unknown, possibly confounding age-related changes in expanded clonotypes.

CDR3 length: 15 residues. V gave up 1 base and J gave up 3 bases, with 13 bases separating them. CDR1 SGHVS and CDR2 FQNEAQ come from the germline V gene. For the second PCR, which ran for roughly 6 to 12 cycles, a sample-barcoded 5' primer and a J-beta primer mix were used. TCRdb called the 5' RACE reads again in MiXCR, with one record for every CDR3 protein. Of hundreds of thousands of distinct CDR3 sequences listed, around 49% are singletons. About this clonotype: Its antigen is still unknown.

Extraction of total RNA produced a minimum of 5.5 micrograms from each sample. The origin of this receptor is a woman aged 55-69 years in good health. What was sequenced was blood. The chain uses TRBV7-8 and TRBJ2-7, with TRBD2 as a possible D gene (7 bases). The CDR3 sequence is CASSLGGGHGYEQYF. CDR3 sequence (DNA): TGTGCCAGCAGCTTAGGGGGGGGGCACGGCTACGAGCAGTACTTC.